A selection of T cell receptor beta chains follows, all from one sample in a study of cytomegalovirus exposure and HLA in healthy donors. Some clones are missing from TCRdb's copy, which holds only in-frame ones; the method was immunoSEQ multiplex PCR. The table has 90,000 to 120,000 clones, around four fifths seen once; the top ten hold 1.5% to 2%. Sequences were obtained from PBMCs. These receptors all stem from a woman aged 40 to 50 in good health and CMV-seronegative. CDR3s include the opening cysteine and the closing phenylalanine or tryptophan. A D gene is named only where the DNA matches it firmly. The size of a clone is reported for some rows only, either as once, few or many, or as a class for expanded clones.

j_call	clone_size	v_call	d_call	cdr3_aa	cdr3_nt
TRBJ2-7	few	TRBV4-3	-	CASSQDLAQGEYF	TGCGCCAGCAGCCAAGATTTAGCACAGGGCGAGTACTTC
TRBJ1-2	-	TRBV18	-	CASSPEREYGYTF	TGTGCCAGCTCACCCGAGAGGGAGTATGGCTACACCTTC
TRBJ1-2	once	TRBV19	-	CASSMSKGPVGYTF	TGTGCCAGTAGTATGTCAAAGGGGCCGGTAGGCTACACCTTC
TRBJ2-5	-	TRBV29-1	TRBD2	CSVASGLARETQYF	TGCAGCGTCGCCTCCGGACTAGCCCGGGAGACCCAGTACTTC
TRBJ1-5	few	TRBV6-1	-	CASSPSVEQSAQHF	TGTGCCAGCAGTCCCTCGGTCGAGCAATCGGCCCAGCATTTT
TRBJ2-1	-	TRBV27	TRBD2	CASSPDPGLADYNEQFF	TGTGCCAGCAGTCCTGACCCGGGACTAGCGGATTACAATGAGCAGTTCTTC
TRBJ1-2	few	TRBV29-1	-	CSAGPGPDYGYTF	TGCAGCGCAGGCCCAGGGCCGGACTATGGCTACACCTTC
TRBJ1-5	-	TRBV15	-	CATSRRGRAQHF	TGTGCCACCAGCAGACGGGGGAGAGCCCAGCATTTT
TRBJ2-7	-	TRBV4-3	-	CASSQDHVPGNEQYF	TGCGCCAGCAGCCAAGATCATGTCCCAGGGAACGAGCAGTACTTC
TRBJ1-1	-	TRBV7-9	-	CASSLVDGSTEAFF	TGTGCCAGCAGCTTAGTTGACGGGAGCACTGAAGCTTTCTTT
TRBJ2-1	-	TRBV28	TRBD2	CASSSGTSLSYNEQFF	TGTGCCAGCAGTTCCGGGACTAGTCTCTCCTACAATGAGCAGTTCTTC
TRBJ2-5	-	TRBV2	TRBD1	CASGVQGARETQYF	TGTGCCAGCGGAGTCCAGGGGGCGCGGGAGACCCAGTACTTC
TRBJ2-5	once	TRBV5-4	TRBD2	CASSQSLAGETQYF	TGTGCCAGCAGCCAGAGCCTAGCGGGGGAGACCCAGTACTTC
TRBJ1-2	-	TRBV28	-	CASSLPGMFGYTF	TGTGCCAGCAGTTTACCAGGAATGTTTGGCTACACCTTC
TRBJ1-1	-	TRBV6-6	TRBD1	CASSSRQGGLNTEAFF	TGTGCCAGCAGCTCCCGACAGGGGGGGTTGAACACTGAAGCTTTCTTT
TRBJ2-1	few	TRBV5-6	-	CASSLGEWEQFF	TGTGCCAGCAGCTTGGGGGAGTGGGAGCAGTTCTTC
TRBJ2-3	-	TRBV2	TRBD2	CASSLASGRITDTQYF	TGTGCCAGCAGCCTTGCTAGCGGGAGAATAACAGATACGCAGTATTTT
TRBJ2-5	-	TRBV7-2	TRBD2	CASRDGGGIAGAKETQYF	TGTGCCAGCAGAGACGGGGGGGGAATAGCGGGAGCTAAAGAGACCCAGTACTTC
TRBJ2-1	once	TRBV6-1	-	CASIGLMRDEQFF	TGTGCCAGCATTGGACTGATGCGGGATGAGCAGTTCTTC
TRBJ1-5	once	TRBV7-9	-	CSSSLEPREGNQPQHF	TGTTCCAGCAGCTTAGAGCCCCGGGAGGGTAATCAGCCCCAGCATTTT
TRBJ2-7	-	TRBV2	TRBD1	CASSGDSYEQYF	TGTGCCAGCAGTGGGGACAGCTACGAGCAGTACTTC
TRBJ2-1	-	TRBV7-8	-	CASSPTGPPGEQFF	TGTGCCAGCAGCCCAACAGGACCTCCAGGCGAACAGTTCTTC
TRBJ1-2	-	TRBV28	TRBD1	CASSSPGQGEYGYTF	TGTGCCAGCAGTTCACCGGGACAGGGCGAATATGGCTACACCTTC
TRBJ1-3	-	TRBV5-4	-	CASSFRGDGNTIYF	TGTGCCAGCAGCTTCAGGGGTGATGGAAACACCATATATTTT
TRBJ2-7	few	TRBV6-5	TRBD1	CASSYLGQGQYF	TGTGCCAGCAGTTACCTGGGACAGGGACAGTACTTC
TRBJ2-2	once	TRBV7-9	TRBD1	CASSLTGFNTGELFF	TGTGCCAGCAGCTTGACAGGGTTCAACACCGGGGAGCTGTTTTTT
TRBJ1-1	-	TRBV7-2	-	CASSFREPTEAFF	TGTGCCAGCAGCTTTCGGGAGCCCACTGAAGCTTTCTTT